This passage covers 5 T cell receptor beta chains from one sample sequenced in a study of cytomegalovirus exposure and HLA in healthy donors. Profiled with immunoSEQ multiplex PCR; TCRdb holds only in-frame clones, not every one. Here the sample spans some 130,000 clones, almost 85% being singletons. Specimen: PBMCs. All receptors come from a young man in good health and CMV-seropositive.

The chain employs TRBV7-9 and TRBJ1-3; D remains unclear. Per germline, CDR1 SEHNR and CDR2 FQNEAQ (reference sequence). Trimming cost V 6 bases and J 0 bases, with 24 bases left between them. The CDR3 loop spans 19 amino acids. CDR3 nucleotides: TGTGCCAGCAGACCGAGGATGGAGGCAGGTCCGTTCTCTGGAAACACCATATATTTT. Its protein product is CASRPRMEAGPFSGNTIYF.

The V gene is TRBV5-1, the J gene TRBJ2-5, with 10 bases fitting TRBD1. From germline, CDR1 is SGHRS and CDR2 YFSETQ. V lost 4 bases to trimming and J lost 5 bases; unmatched junction nucleotides: 11. This CDR3 spans 16 amino acids. CDR3 sequence: CASSPGDRGTTETQYF. The DNA of the CDR3 is TGCGCCAGCAGCCCGGGGGACAGGGGAACGACCGAGACCCAGTACTTC. Based on the CDR3 plus reference TRBV5-1 and TRBJ2-5, the full variable domain is KAGVTQTPRYLIKTRGQQVTLSCSPISGHRSVSWYQQTPGQGLQFLFEYFSETQRNKGNFPGRFSGRQFSNSRSEMNVSTLELGDSALYLCASSPGDRGTTETQYFGPGTRLLVL.

The CDR3 DNA follows: TGTGCCAGCAGCTCCTTTAATGAAAAACTGTTTTTT. Protein: CASSSFNEKLFF. The rearrangement joins TRBV7-8 to TRBJ1-4; no reliable D call. Germline CDR1 is SGHVS and CDR2 is FQNEAQ. This CDR3 has 12 amino acids. Trimming took 4 bases from V and 4 from J, leaving 4 bases between them.

V is TRBV6-5 and J is TRBJ2-3; tentative D call: TRBD2 (5 bases). V lost 6 bases and J lost 2, with 15 bases in between. Germline-derived CDR1 and CDR2 are MNHEY and SVGAGI. The CDR3 totals 15 residues. The CDR3 sequence is CASRWTGGDTDTQYF. DNA for the CDR3: TGTGCCAGCAGATGGACTGGAGGTGACACAGATACGCAGTATTTT.

In DNA, the CDR3 is TGCGCCAGCAGTGGTGACAGGGAAAGGCAGTACTTC. Protein product: CASSGDRERQYF. The chain is built from TRBV10-1 and TRBJ2-7; 7 bases map to TRBD1. Germline V gene data show CDR1 as WNHNN and CDR2 as SYGVQD (reference sequence). V was clipped by 4 bases and J by 9 bases; unmatched bases: 6. The CDR3 spans 12 residues.